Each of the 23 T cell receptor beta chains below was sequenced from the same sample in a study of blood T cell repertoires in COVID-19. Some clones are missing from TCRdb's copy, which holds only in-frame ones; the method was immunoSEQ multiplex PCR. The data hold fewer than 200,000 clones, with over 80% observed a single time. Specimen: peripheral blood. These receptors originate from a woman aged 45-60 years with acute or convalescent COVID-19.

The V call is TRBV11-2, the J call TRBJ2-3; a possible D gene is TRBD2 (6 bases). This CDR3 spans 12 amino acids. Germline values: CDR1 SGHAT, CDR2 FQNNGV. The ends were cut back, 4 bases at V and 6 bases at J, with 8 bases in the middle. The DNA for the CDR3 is TGTGCCAGCAGCTCAGGAGGGGATACGCAGTATTTT. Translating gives CASSSGGDTQYF.

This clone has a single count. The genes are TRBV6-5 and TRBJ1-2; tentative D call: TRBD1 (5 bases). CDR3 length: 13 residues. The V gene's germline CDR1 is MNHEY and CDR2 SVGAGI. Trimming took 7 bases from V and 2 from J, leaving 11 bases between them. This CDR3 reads CASKSGINYGYTF. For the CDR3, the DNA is TGTGCCAGCAAATCAGGGATCAACTATGGCTACACCTTC.

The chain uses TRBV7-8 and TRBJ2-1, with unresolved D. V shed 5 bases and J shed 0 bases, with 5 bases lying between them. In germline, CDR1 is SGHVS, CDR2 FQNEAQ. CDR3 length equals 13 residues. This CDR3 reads CASSPGSYNEQFF. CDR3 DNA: TGTGCCAGCAGCCCCGGCTCCTACAATGAGCAGTTCTTC.

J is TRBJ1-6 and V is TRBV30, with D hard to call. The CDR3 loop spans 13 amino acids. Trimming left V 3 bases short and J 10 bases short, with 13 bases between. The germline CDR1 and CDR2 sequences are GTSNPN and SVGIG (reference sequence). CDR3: CAWRNSVVSPLHF. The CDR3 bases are TGTGCCTGGAGGAACAGTGTAGTGTCACCCCTCCACTTT.

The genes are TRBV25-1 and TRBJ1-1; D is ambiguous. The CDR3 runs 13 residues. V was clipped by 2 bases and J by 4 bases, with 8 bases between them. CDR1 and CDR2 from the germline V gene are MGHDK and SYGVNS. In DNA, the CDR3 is TGTGCCAGCAGTGAACGACGGAGCACTGAAGCTTTCTTT. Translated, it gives CASSERRSTEAFF.

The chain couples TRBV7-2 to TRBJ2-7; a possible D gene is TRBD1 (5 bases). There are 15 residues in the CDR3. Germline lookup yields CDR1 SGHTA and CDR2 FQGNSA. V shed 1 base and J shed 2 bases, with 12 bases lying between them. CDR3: CASSLELGAAYEQYF. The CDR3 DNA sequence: TGTGCCAGCAGCTTAGAATTAGGGGCAGCCTACGAGCAGTACTTC. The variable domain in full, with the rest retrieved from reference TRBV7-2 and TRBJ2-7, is GAGVSQSPSNKVTEKGKDVELRCDPISGHTALYWYRQSLGQGLEFLIYFQGNSAPDKSGLPSDRFSAERTGGSVSTLTIQRTQQEDSAVYLCASSLELGAAYEQYFGPGTRLTVT.

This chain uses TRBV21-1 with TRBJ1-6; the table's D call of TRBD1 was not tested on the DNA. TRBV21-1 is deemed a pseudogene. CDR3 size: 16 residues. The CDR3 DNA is TGTGCCAGGATTCAACAGGAGAGCTCCTATAATTCACCCCTCCACTTT. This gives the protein CARIQQESSYNSPLHF.

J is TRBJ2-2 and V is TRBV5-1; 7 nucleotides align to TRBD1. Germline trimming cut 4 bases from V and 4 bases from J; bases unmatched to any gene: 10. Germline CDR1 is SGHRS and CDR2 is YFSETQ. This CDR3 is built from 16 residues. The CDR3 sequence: CASSPRQGTSTGELFF. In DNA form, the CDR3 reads TGCGCCAGCAGCCCACGACAGGGAACGAGCACCGGGGAGCTGTTTTTT.

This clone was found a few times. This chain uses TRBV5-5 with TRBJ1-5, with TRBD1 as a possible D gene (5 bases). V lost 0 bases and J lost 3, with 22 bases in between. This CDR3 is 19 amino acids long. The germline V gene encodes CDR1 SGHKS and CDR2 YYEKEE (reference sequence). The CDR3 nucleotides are TGTGCCAGCAGCTTGGGTACGGGGGGACCCGCACATCCCAATCAGCCCCAGCATTTT. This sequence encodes CASSLGTGGPAHPNQPQHF.

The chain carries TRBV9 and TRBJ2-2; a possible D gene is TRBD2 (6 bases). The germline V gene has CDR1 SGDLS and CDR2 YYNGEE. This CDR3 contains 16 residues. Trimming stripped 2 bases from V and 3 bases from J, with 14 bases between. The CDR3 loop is CASSVSAGRYTGELFF. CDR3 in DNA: TGTGCCAGCAGCGTCTCTGCGGGACGGTACACCGGGGAGCTGTTTTTT.

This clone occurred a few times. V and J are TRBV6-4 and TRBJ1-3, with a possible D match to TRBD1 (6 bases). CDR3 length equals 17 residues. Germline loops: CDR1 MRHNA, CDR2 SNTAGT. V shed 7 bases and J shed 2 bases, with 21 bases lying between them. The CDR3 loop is CASTRAPTGYPGNTIYF. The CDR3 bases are TGTGCCAGCACCCGGGCCCCTACAGGGTATCCTGGAAACACCATATATTTT.

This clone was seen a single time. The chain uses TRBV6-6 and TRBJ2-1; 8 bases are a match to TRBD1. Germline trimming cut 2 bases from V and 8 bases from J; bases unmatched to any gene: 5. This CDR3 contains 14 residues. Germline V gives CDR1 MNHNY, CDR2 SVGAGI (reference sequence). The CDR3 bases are TGTGCCAGCAGTTACGACAGGGGCTTCTATGAGCAGTTCTTC. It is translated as CASSYDRGFYEQFF.

The CDR3 DNA is TGTGCCAGCAGTTACCCGACAGGGGGGAACACTGAAGCTTTCTTT. Translation: CASSYPTGGNTEAFF. The chain has TRBV6-2 or TRBV6-3 and TRBJ1-1; 9 nucleotides match TRBD1. Losses at the gene ends were 2 bases for V and 1 base for J; bases not matched to a gene: 2. CDR3 length: 15 amino acids. The germline V gene encodes CDR1 MNHEY and CDR2 SVGEGT.

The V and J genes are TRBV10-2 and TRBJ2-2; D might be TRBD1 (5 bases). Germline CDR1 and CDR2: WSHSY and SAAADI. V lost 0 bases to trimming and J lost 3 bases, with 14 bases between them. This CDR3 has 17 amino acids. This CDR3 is CASSESRSWGDTGELFF. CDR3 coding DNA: TGCGCCAGCAGTGAGTCTCGAAGCTGGGGCGACACCGGGGAGCTGTTTTTT.

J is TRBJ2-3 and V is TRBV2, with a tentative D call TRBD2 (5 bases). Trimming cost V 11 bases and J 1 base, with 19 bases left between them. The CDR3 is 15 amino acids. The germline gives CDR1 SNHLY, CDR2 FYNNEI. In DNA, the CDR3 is TGTGCCGGCTCACGAGGGTCCTGGGGCACAGATACGCAGTATTTT. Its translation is CAGSRGSWGTDTQYF.

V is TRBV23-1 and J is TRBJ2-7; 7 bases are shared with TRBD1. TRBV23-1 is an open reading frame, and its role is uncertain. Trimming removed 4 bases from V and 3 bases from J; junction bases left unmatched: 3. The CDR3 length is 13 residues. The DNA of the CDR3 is TGCGCCAGCAGTCCCCGGGACAGCTACGAGCAGTACTTC. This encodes CASSPRDSYEQYF.

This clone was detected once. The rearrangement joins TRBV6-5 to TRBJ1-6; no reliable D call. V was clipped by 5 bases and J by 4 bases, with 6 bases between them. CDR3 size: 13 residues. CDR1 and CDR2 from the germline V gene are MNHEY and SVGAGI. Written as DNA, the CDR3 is TGTGCCAGCAGTCCCTATTATAATTCACCCCTCCACTTT. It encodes CASSPYYNSPLHF.

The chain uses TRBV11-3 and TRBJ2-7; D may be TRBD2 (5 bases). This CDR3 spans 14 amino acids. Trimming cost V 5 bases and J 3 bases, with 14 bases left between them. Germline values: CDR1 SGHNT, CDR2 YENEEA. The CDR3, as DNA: TGTGCCAGCAGCCCAGGACTGACGGTCTACGAGCAGTACTTC. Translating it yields CASSPGLTVYEQYF.

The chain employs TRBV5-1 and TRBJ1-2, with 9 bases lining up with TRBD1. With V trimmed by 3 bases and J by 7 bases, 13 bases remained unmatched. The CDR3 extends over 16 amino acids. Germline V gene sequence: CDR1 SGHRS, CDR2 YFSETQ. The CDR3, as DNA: TGCGCCAGCAGCTCCTCGGGGAGACAGGGGGGACCTGGCTACACCTTC. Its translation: CASSSSGRQGGPGYTF.

This chain's CDR3 is CAITPGPIRGNTIYF. Here the CDR3 DNA reads TGTGCCATCACCCCGGGTCCCATACGAGGAAACACCATATATTTT. This chain uses TRBV10-3 with TRBJ1-3; no reliable D call. This CDR3 spans 15 amino acids. The germline V and J ends were trimmed by 7 bases and 4 bases, with 17 bases remaining between them. The germline CDR1 and CDR2 sequences are ENHRY and SYGVKD.

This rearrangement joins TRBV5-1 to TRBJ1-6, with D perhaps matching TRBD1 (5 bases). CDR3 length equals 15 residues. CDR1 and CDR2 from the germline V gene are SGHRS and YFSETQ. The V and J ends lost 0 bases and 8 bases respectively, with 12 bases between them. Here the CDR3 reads CASSLAGGRDSPLHF. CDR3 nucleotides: TGCGCCAGCAGCTTGGCCGGGGGTCGAGATTCACCCCTCCACTTT.

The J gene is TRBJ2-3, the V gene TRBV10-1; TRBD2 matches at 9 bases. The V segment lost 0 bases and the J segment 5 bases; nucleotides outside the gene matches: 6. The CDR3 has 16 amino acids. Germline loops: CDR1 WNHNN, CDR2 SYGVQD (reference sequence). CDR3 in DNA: TGCGCCAGCAGTGAGTCGGTAGCGGGAGCGGGAGATACGCAGTATTTT. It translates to CASSESVAGAGDTQYF.

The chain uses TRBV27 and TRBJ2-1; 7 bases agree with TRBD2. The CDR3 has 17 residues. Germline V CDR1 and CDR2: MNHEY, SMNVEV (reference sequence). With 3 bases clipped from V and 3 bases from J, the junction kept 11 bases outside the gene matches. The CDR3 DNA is TGTGCCAGCAGTTTGGCTAGCGGCCTAGAGGGCTACAATGAGCAGTTCTTC. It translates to CASSLASGLEGYNEQFF.